This TCR beta chain stems from a study of human T cells and chemical hapten exposure. Overall study: Patches with 0.01% DPC went on the upper back, and the tests were read at 6 days. Whole-study findings and limits: Sensitizing to DPC left TCRs with a frequency above 1 in 1000 unaltered. A positive correlation with patch test score was found for PT1 expanded TCR counts.

Time point in this sample: patch test 3, about 24 weeks after DPC sensitization. Documented treatment: therapeutic diphenylcyclopropenone sensitization with weekly scalp DPC. This clonotype was observed at least ten times. The antigen is unknown. In the original processing: Sample TCR counts, which ranged from 23,224 to 690,600, had a median of roughly 100,000. MiXCR, run by TCRdb on the RACE reads, gives a single entry per CDR3 protein. TCRdb, not the original authors, processed these V and J calls. The sample holds tens of thousands of distinct CDR3 sequences, roughly 13% seen once. V lost 7 bases and J 1 base, leaving 17 bases between the germline ends. The CDR3 is 17 amino acids.

The material sequenced was whole blood, taken in connection with sensitization to the hapten diphenylcyclopropenone (DPC). The chain is built from TRBV12-3 or TRBV12-4 and TRBJ2-6; tentatively, D is TRBD2 (6 bases). This sequence was found in a woman aged 50 to 60 with alopecia areata. Some clones in this sample may be carry-over from other donors' samples. CDR3 sequence reads: CASTGPPGRSGANVLTF. The CDR3, as DNA: TGTGCCAGCACCGGACCCCCAGGGAGGTCTGGGGCCAACGTCCTGACTTTC.